The clone carrying this TCR beta chain came up many times. Its matching antigen is unknown. The data stem from a study of regulatory T cells in long-lasting Graves disease. Time point in this sample: persistent/refractory GD, antithyroid drugs over 5 years with positive TRAb. PBMC RNA was the source of the TCR library. The source of the patients was an endocrinology department in Xi'an, China. Study-wide results and caveats: Persistent Graves' patients had lower TCR diversity than newly diagnosed ones.

Losses at the gene ends were 5 bases for V and 4 bases for J; bases not matched to a gene: 9. This CDR3 is 15 amino acids long. Germline loops: CDR1 SGHTA, CDR2 FQGTGA. TCR beta libraries were built with iRepertoire HTBI primers and Arm-PCR of CDR3 regions. TCRdb re-derived calls from the multiplex PCR reads in MiXCR, one entry per CDR3 protein. The data contain approximately 400,000 distinct CDR3 sequences, around 21% of them singletons. The sequence came from a female donor with Graves disease. V is TRBV7-3 and J is TRBJ2-5, with TRBD2 identical over 8 bases. Sample: peripheral blood mononuclear cells (PBMCs), taken when the disease was refractory, from a patient treated with antithyroid drugs. CDR3 residues: CASSPTGGVVETQYF. The CDR3 DNA follows: TGTGCCAGCAGCCCCACGGGAGGGGTTGTAGAGACCCAGTACTTC.